These 11 T cell receptor beta chains were all obtained from the same sample, sequenced in a study of CD8 T cells in ankylosing spondylitis. Each CDR3 protein gets one entry after TCRdb re-called the 5' RACE reads with MiXCR. The sample lists 200,000 to 300,000 distinct CDR3 sequences, 30% to 40% occurring once. The sample taken for sequencing was blood, either unsorted or a sorted T cell fraction (not recorded which). The receptors come from a male donor with ankylosing spondylitis or in good health (not recorded which).

The V gene is TRBV20-1, the J gene TRBJ2-1; 9 nucleotides align to TRBD2. Germline V lookup: CDR1 DFQATT, CDR2 SNEGSKA (reference sequence). The CDR3 runs 14 residues. V dropped 2 bases and J dropped 6; count of bases not matched to a gene: 5. CDR3 DNA sequence: TGCAGTGCTAGAAGCCTAGCGGGGAGCAATGAGCAGTTCTTC. Translated: CSARSLAGSNEQFF.

The CDR3 bases are TGTGCCAGCAGCTTGGGTCCCGATGAGCAGTTCTTC. Its translation: CASSLGPDEQFF. V usage is TRBV5-4 and J usage is TRBJ2-1, with D unresolved. V dropped 0 bases and J dropped 8 bases, with 6 bases sitting between them. CDR3 length: 12 amino acids. Germline V gene data show CDR1 as SGHNT and CDR2 as YYREEE (reference sequence).

This sequence joins TRBV7-8 and TRBJ2-1; the D gene is possibly TRBD2 (6 bases). This CDR3 contains 10 residues. Germline CDR1 is SGHVS and CDR2 is FQNEAQ. Trimming took 8 bases from V and 7 from J, leaving 6 bases between them. The CDR3 nucleotides are TGTGCCAGCGGGGGGAATGAGCAGTTCTTC. Translated, it gives CASGGNEQFF.

J is TRBJ2-3 and V is TRBV7-2, with 9 bases that match TRBD1. The germline V gene has CDR1 SGHTA and CDR2 FQGNSA. The CDR3 runs to 17 residues. Germline trimming cut 5 bases from V and 2 bases from J; bases unmatched to any gene: 11. CDR3 sequence reads: CASSPSTGGPNTDTQYF. The CDR3 DNA is TGTGCCAGCAGCCCATCGACAGGGGGGCCGAACACAGATACGCAGTATTTT.

The chain carries TRBV29-1 and TRBJ1-5; 10 bases fit TRBD1. The junction had 5 bases not matched to a gene; V was cut back by 5 bases and J by 4 bases. Germline values: CDR1 SQVTM, CDR2 ANQGSEA. The CDR3 runs 14 residues. The CDR3 DNA reads TGCAGCGTTCGGGACAGGGGAAGAAATCAGCCCCAGCATTTT. This sequence encodes CSVRDRGRNQPQHF.

This clonotype was counted a few times. The chain recombines TRBV20-1 with TRBJ2-3; perhaps TRBD2 as D (6 bases). CDR3 size: 18 residues. CDR1 and CDR2 (germline): DFQATT, SNEGSKA (reference sequence). V lost 5 bases and J 3 bases, leaving 27 bases between the germline ends. In DNA form, the CDR3 reads TGCAGTGCTCCTATCTGGGGACTTGGTGACGGTGGGACAGATACGCAGTATTTT. This codes for CSAPIWGLGDGGTDTQYF.

This clonotype has a single count. This chain joins TRBV5-5 and TRBJ2-1, with TRBD1 as a possible D gene (5 bases). V lost 4 bases and J 3 bases, leaving 17 bases between the germline ends. This CDR3 contains 16 residues. CDR1 and CDR2 from the germline V gene are SGHKS and YYEKEE (reference sequence). The CDR3 DNA is TGTGCCAGCAGCGCACAGGCATCCACCCGCTACAATGAGCAGTTCTTC. Protein: CASSAQASTRYNEQFF. Full variable domain (remainder filled in from reference TRBV5-5 and TRBJ2-1): DAGVTQSPTHLIKTRGQQVTLRCSPISGHKSVSWYQQVLGQGPQFIFQYYEKEERGRGNFPDRFSARQFPNYSSELNVNALLLGDSALYLCASSAQASTRYNEQFFGPGTRLTVL.

This clonotype has a single count. The CDR3 sequence is CASSQGPGEQYF. The CDR3 DNA follows: TGTGCCAGCAGCCAAGGCCCGGGCGAGCAGTACTTC. The chain uses TRBV4-2 and TRBJ2-7; D gene unclear. Germline CDR1 is LGHNA and CDR2 is YNFKEQ. The length of the CDR3 is 12 residues. The V end was cut by 1 base, the J end by 6 bases, with 7 bases between.

Remarks on this clonotype: Sequence at one end of the junction differs from germline and may be a read error. The chain combines TRBV6-5 with TRBJ1-2; D unresolved. CDR3 length equals 12 residues. Germline-derived CDR1 and CDR2 are MNHEY and SVGAGI. This CDR3 reads CASSYNNYGDTF. The CDR3 DNA is TGTGCCAGCAGTTACAATAACTATGGCGACACCTTC.

The chain employs TRBV15 and TRBJ2-7; 7 positions agree with TRBD1. Unmatched junction bases numbered 4, after V lost 0 bases and J lost 2 bases. Germline V gene lookup returns CDR1 LNHNV and CDR2 YYDKDF (reference sequence). The CDR3 has 15 amino acids. The DNA of the CDR3 is TGTGCCACCAGCAGAGAACAGGGGTCCACCTACGAGCAGTACTTC. Protein: CATSREQGSTYEQYF.

This clonotype turned up a few times. V usage is TRBV5-4 and J usage is TRBJ2-7, with D hard to call. Germline V CDR1 and CDR2: SGHNT, YYREEE (reference sequence). CDR3 size: 15 residues. The V end lost 0 bases, the J end lost 5 bases, and 15 bases lay between the germline ends. CDR3 loop: CASSLGKRKNDEQYF. DNA of the CDR3: TGTGCCAGCAGCTTGGGGAAAAGGAAAAACGACGAGCAGTACTTC.